These 29 T cell receptor beta chains share one sample of origin, sequenced in a study of blood T cell repertoires in COVID-19. Using immunoSEQ multiplex PCR, the repertoire was profiled, and TCRdb retains in-frame clones only, with some absent. The sample holds hundreds of thousands of clones, about 88% seen once. Sequencing was done on a sample of peripheral blood. The receptor set was obtained from a woman aged 55-70 years with COVID-19, enrolled during active disease.

V gene TRBV18 combines with J gene TRBJ2-2, with a possible D match to TRBD2 (5 bases). The V gene's germline CDR1 is KGHSH and CDR2 LQKENI. The ends were cut back, 6 bases at V and 4 bases at J, with 21 bases in the middle. The CDR3 has 17 residues. In DNA, the CDR3 is TGTGCCAGCTCCGGCTCATTGAGCGGTCCGGGCACCGGGGAGCTGTTTTTT. Translated: CASSGSLSGPGTGELFF.

This clone has ten or more counts. The rearrangement joins TRBV11-3 to TRBJ1-2; 7 bases are a match to TRBD1. The CDR3 length is 13 residues. Trimming took 7 bases from V and 4 from J; bases not matched to a gene: 6. Germline V gives CDR1 SGHNT, CDR2 YENEEA. CDR3 bases: TGTGCCAGCACGCCCCAGGGGGGCTATGGCTACACCTTC. It is translated as CASTPQGGYGYTF.

This chain joins TRBV5-1 and TRBJ2-2; the D gene is possibly TRBD1 (5 bases). V shed 0 bases and J shed 4 bases, with 16 bases lying between them. CDR1 is SGHRS, CDR2 YFSETQ, per germline. This CDR3 spans 17 amino acids. This CDR3 reads CASSLAVLDRSTGELFF. Written as DNA, the CDR3 is TGCGCCAGCAGCTTGGCCGTCCTTGACAGAAGCACCGGGGAGCTGTTTTTT. Filled out from reference TRBV5-1 and TRBJ2-2, the complete variable domain reads KAGVTQTPRYLIKTRGQQVTLSCSPISGHRSVSWYQQTPGQGLQFLFEYFSETQRNKGNFPGRFSGRQFSNSRSEMNVSTLELGDSALYLCASSLAVLDRSTGELFFGEGSRLTVL.

This clone occurred a few times. The chain carries TRBV30 and TRBJ1-5; tentatively, D is TRBD1 (5 bases). V was trimmed by 2 bases and J by 3 bases, leaving 8 bases between them. CDR1 and CDR2 from the germline V gene are GTSNPN and SVGIG (reference sequence). The CDR3 sequence is 13 residues long. The CDR3 loop reads CAWSQGANQPQHF. The DNA of the CDR3 is TGTGCCTGGAGTCAAGGGGCCAATCAGCCCCAGCATTTT.

V is TRBV6-5 and J is TRBJ1-1; D gene uncertain. With 2 bases removed from V and 5 bases from J, the gap between germline ends came to 9 bases. CDR1 and CDR2 (germline): MNHEY, SVGAGI. The CDR3 runs to 13 residues. The CDR3 sequence is CASSYARWTEAFF. The DNA for the CDR3 is TGTGCCAGCAGTTACGCCCGGTGGACTGAAGCTTTCTTT.

This clone was seen only a few times. The CDR3, as DNA: TGTGCCAGCAGCTTCGGAGGGGTCGGGGCCTACGAGCAGTACTTC. Encoded protein: CASSFGGVGAYEQYF. The rearrangement joins TRBV5-6 to TRBJ2-7, with D perhaps matching TRBD2 (6 bases). The CDR3 runs 15 residues. Germline values: CDR1 SGHDT, CDR2 YYEEEE. V was trimmed by 2 bases and J by 2 bases, leaving 14 bases between them.

V gene TRBV18 combines with J gene TRBJ1-1; unclear D gene. The length of the CDR3 is 14 residues. V lost 1 base and J lost 1, with 7 bases in between. Germline V gene data show CDR1 as KGHSH and CDR2 as LQKENI. CDR3 sequence: CASSPREKNTEAFF. CDR3 DNA sequence: TGTGCCAGCTCACCACGTGAGAAGAACACTGAAGCTTTCTTT.

The V and J genes are TRBV14 and TRBJ2-5; 11 nucleotides agree with TRBD2. This CDR3 region has 17 residues. Trimming took 3 bases from V and 2 from J; bases not matched to a gene: 8. CDR1 is SGHDN, CDR2 FVKESK, per germline. The CDR3 protein is CASSQPRLAGLQETQYF. DNA of the CDR3: TGTGCCAGCAGCCAGCCCAGACTAGCGGGGTTACAAGAGACCCAGTACTTC.

The chain links TRBV18 to TRBJ2-1; possible D gene TRBD1, 6 bases. This CDR3 is built from 17 residues. CDR1 and CDR2 (germline): KGHSH, LQKENI. The V end was cut by 0 bases, the J end by 4 bases, with 16 bases between. The DNA for the CDR3 is TGTGCCAGCTCACCACCTGCAGGGGCTGAATCATACAATGAGCAGTTCTTC. This translates into CASSPPAGAESYNEQFF.

The chain carries TRBV4-2 and TRBJ2-1; D possibly corresponds to TRBD2 (7 bases). V was pared by 6 bases and J by 5 bases, with 14 bases between. Looked up from germline, CDR1 is LGHNA and CDR2 is YNFKEQ. The CDR3 contains 14 residues. The CDR3 region has the DNA TGTGCCAGCAGTCTAGGGGGGGCCGACAATGAGCAGTTCTTC. Its protein is CASSLGGADNEQFF.

The chain joins TRBV11-1 to TRBJ2-5; a weak D match, TRBD2 (5 bases). The CDR3 covers 15 residues. The V gene lost 4 bases and the J gene lost 4 bases, with 16 bases spanning the gap. Germline CDR1 SGHAT, CDR2 FQDESV (reference sequence). The DNA for the CDR3 is TGTGCCAGCAGCTCCTTAGGAGGCTCTCCAGAGACCCAGTACTTC. It specifies CASSSLGGSPETQYF. Using reference TRBV11-1 and TRBJ2-5 for the parts outside the CDR3, the full variable domain is EAEVAQSPRYKITEKSQAVAFWCDPISGHATLYWYRQILGQGPELLVQFQDESVVDDSQLPKDRFSAERLKGVDSTLKIQPAELGDSAMYLCASSSLGGSPETQYFGPGTRLLVL.

The chain recombines TRBV12-2 with TRBJ2-2; the table assigns TRBD2, which was not confirmed against the DNA. TRBV12-2 is flagged as a pseudogene. The CDR3 runs to 14 residues. The CDR3 is CASRMGGVTGELFF. The CDR3 DNA reads as TGTGCAAGTCGCATGGGGGGAGTCACCGGGGAGCTGTTTTTT.

The J gene is TRBJ2-5, the V gene TRBV7-9, with TRBD2 matching over 9 bases. J was trimmed by 1 base and V by 6 bases; bases with no gene match: 6. The CDR3 is 15 amino acids. The germline gives CDR1 SEHNR, CDR2 FQNEAQ (reference sequence). This CDR3 reads CASRLLAGTQETQYF. For the CDR3, the DNA is TGTGCCAGCAGATTGCTAGCGGGAACCCAAGAGACCCAGTACTTC.

A single count supports this clone. The chain links TRBV10-1 to TRBJ1-5; a possible D gene is TRBD1 (5 bases). Per germline, CDR1 WNHNN and CDR2 SYGVQD (reference sequence). The CDR3 consists of 14 residues. Trimming removed 7 bases at V and 4 bases at J, with 14 bases between. CDR3 coding DNA: TGCGCCAGCAAGGGACTTCGTCGGAATCAGCCCCAGCATTTT. This sequence encodes CASKGLRRNQPQHF.

The chain has TRBV4-2 and TRBJ2-1, with 9 bases that match TRBD2. The CDR3 consists of 12 residues. The J segment lost 11 bases and the V segment lost 4 bases, leaving 3 bases of the junction unmatched. CDR1 LGHNA and CDR2 YNFKEQ come from the germline V gene. CDR3 coding DNA: TGTGCCAGCAGCCTGACTAGCGGCCAGCAGTTCTTC. Amino acids: CASSLTSGQQFF.

This chain's CDR3 is CASSQEQPPGSPLHF. The CDR3 nucleotides are TGTGCCAGCAGTCAGGAACAGCCGCCAGGTTCACCCCTCCACTTT. The chain joins TRBV6-6 to TRBJ1-6; D is unclear. The CDR3 is made up of 15 amino acids. Deletions cut 5 bases from V and 9 bases from J, with 17 bases between. Germline V gives CDR1 MNHNY, CDR2 SVGAGI (reference sequence).

This sequence joins TRBV7-9 and TRBJ1-1; no clear D gene. The CDR3 is made up of 14 amino acids. Germline-derived CDR1 and CDR2 are SEHNR and FQNEAQ (reference sequence). Between the trimmed V and J ends, which lost 1 base and 1 base, there was a span of 7 bases. The CDR3 region has the DNA TGTGCCAGCAGCTTAGATAGCCAGAACACTGAAGCTTTCTTT. This codes for CASSLDSQNTEAFF.

The gene calls are TRBV7-9 and TRBJ1-4, with D hard to call. In germline, CDR1 is SEHNR, CDR2 FQNEAQ (reference sequence). The CDR3 spans 14 residues. Between the trimmed V and J ends, which lost 6 bases and 14 bases, there was a span of 22 bases. The CDR3 loop reads CASSPDPGSPRLFF. The CDR3 DNA is TGTGCCAGCAGTCCAGATCCCGGGTCACCTAGGCTGTTTTTT.

This clone was detected once. The chain links TRBV7-9 to TRBJ2-1, with D possibly matching TRBD2 (5 bases). Germline loops: CDR1 SEHNR, CDR2 FQNEAQ (reference sequence). The CDR3 has 12 amino acids. Trimming cost V 6 bases and J 14 bases, with 17 bases left between them. The CDR3 sequence is CASSGSSLSKFF. The CDR3 DNA is TGTGCCAGCAGTGGGTCTAGCCTATCAAAGTTCTTC.

CDR3 loop: CASSSGGLNTEAFF. DNA of the CDR3: TGTGCCAGCAGTTCAGGGGGCCTGAACACTGAAGCTTTCTTT. This chain uses TRBV27 with TRBJ1-1, with 8 bases matching TRBD1. CDR1 is MNHEY, CDR2 SMNVEV, per germline (reference sequence). This CDR3 is built from 14 residues. Trimming at V came to 4 bases and at J to 0 bases, leaving 1 base not matched to a gene.

The CDR3 reads CASSQGTSSTDTQYF. As DNA, the CDR3 is TGTGCCAGCAGCCAAGGGACTAGCAGCACAGATACGCAGTATTTT. The chain links TRBV4-2 to TRBJ2-3; the match to TRBD2 covers 8 bases. The CDR3 runs 15 residues. The junction had 0 bases not matched to a gene; V was cut back by 1 base and J by 0 bases. Looked up from germline, CDR1 is LGHNA and CDR2 is YNFKEQ.

CDR3 loop: CASSPHPGTGLGYTF. DNA of the CDR3: TGTGCCAGCAGTCCCCACCCCGGGACAGGGCTCGGCTACACCTTC. This rearrangement joins TRBV27 to TRBJ1-2, with 9 bases identical to TRBD1. This CDR3 is 15 amino acids long. Germline CDR1 is MNHEY and CDR2 is SMNVEV (reference sequence). With V trimmed by 5 bases and J by 8 bases, 12 bases remained unmatched.

This clone was seen only once. The chain combines TRBV30 with TRBJ2-2; D is possibly TRBD2 (6 bases). This CDR3 has 14 residues. V shed 2 bases and J shed 4 bases, with 11 bases lying between them. The germline V gene has CDR1 GTSNPN and CDR2 SVGIG (reference sequence). CDR3: CAWSRDSRTGELFF. DNA of the CDR3: TGTGCCTGGAGTAGGGACTCCCGCACCGGGGAGCTGTTTTTT. The complete variable domain, with remaining parts taken from reference TRBV30 and TRBJ2-2, reads SQTIHQWPATLVQPVGSPLSLECTVEGTSNPNLYWYRQAAGRGLQLLFYSVGIGQISSEVPQNLSASRPQDRQFILSSKKLLLSDSGFYLCAWSRDSRTGELFFGEGSRLTVL.

The chain is built from TRBV10-1 and TRBJ1-1; 9 nucleotides match TRBD1. Germline CDR1 is WNHNN and CDR2 is SYGVQD (reference sequence). This CDR3 spans 13 amino acids. The J segment lost 8 bases and the V segment lost 5 bases, leaving 6 bases of the junction unmatched. The CDR3 is CASSPSGTGEAFF. The CDR3 region has the DNA TGCGCCAGCAGTCCGTCCGGGACAGGGGAAGCTTTCTTT.

The genes are TRBV19 and TRBJ1-1; TRBD1 matches 9 bases. Losses at the gene ends were 8 bases for V and 3 bases for J; bases not matched to a gene: 4. This CDR3 is 13 amino acids long. From germline, CDR1 is LNHDA and CDR2 SQIVND (reference sequence). CDR3 sequence: CASGTGRDTEAFF. In DNA, the CDR3 is TGTGCCAGTGGGACAGGGAGGGACACTGAAGCTTTCTTT.

The rearrangement uses TRBV4-1 and TRBJ2-2, with 8 bases matching TRBD1. This CDR3 is 15 amino acids long. Unmatched junction bases numbered 6, after V lost 8 bases and J lost 1 base. Germline CDR1 MGHRA, CDR2 YSYEKL. The CDR3 DNA reads as TGCGCCAGCCCTCCGACAGGGGAGAACACCGGGGAGCTGTTTTTT. It specifies CASPPTGENTGELFF.

The chain is built from TRBV5-1 and TRBJ2-7, with 7 bases identical to TRBD1. CDR3 length: 14 amino acids. Trimming cost V 4 bases and J 0 bases; bases outside gene matches: 4. Germline CDR1 SGHRS, CDR2 YFSETQ. The CDR3 coding sequence is TGCGCCAGCAGCAAACCAGGGGGCTCCTACGAGCAGTACTTC. Amino acid sequence: CASSKPGGSYEQYF.

This clone was detected many times. The chain is built from TRBV5-8 and TRBJ1-4, with D possibly matching TRBD1 (6 bases). This CDR3 has 16 amino acids. V was cut by 5 bases and J by 2 bases, with 16 bases left in between. CDR1 and CDR2 (germline): SGHTS, YDEGEE. DNA for the CDR3: TGTGCCAGCAGTTCGTACGGGGGGCTTACTAATGAAAAACTGTTTTTT. Amino acids: CASSSYGGLTNEKLFF.

The CDR3 reads CASSPQVGQPLFYEQYF. Here the CDR3 DNA reads TGTGCCAGCAGCCCCCAAGTTGGACAGCCGTTGTTCTACGAGCAGTACTTC. The chain employs TRBV3-1 (or the pseudogene TRBV3-2) and TRBJ2-7, with a weak D call TRBD1 (6 bases). V lost 4 bases, J lost 3 bases, and 22 bases lay in between. The germline gives CDR1 LGHDT, CDR2 YNNKEL (reference sequence). The CDR3 consists of 17 residues.